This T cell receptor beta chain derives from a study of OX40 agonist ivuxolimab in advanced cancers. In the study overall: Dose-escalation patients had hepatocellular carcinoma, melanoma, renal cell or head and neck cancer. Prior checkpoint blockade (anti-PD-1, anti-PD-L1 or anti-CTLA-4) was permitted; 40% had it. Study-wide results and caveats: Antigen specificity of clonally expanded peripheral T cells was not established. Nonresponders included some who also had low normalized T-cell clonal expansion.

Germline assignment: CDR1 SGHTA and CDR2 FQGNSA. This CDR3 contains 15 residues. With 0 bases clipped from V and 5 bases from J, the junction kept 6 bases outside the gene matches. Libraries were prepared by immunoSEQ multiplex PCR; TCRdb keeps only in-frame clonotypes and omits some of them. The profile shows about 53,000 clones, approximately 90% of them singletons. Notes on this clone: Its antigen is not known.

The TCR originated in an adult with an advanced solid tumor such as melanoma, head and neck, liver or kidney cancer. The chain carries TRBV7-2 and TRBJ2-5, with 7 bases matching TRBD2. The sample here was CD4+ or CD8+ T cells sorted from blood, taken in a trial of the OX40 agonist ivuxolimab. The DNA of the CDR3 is TGTGCCAGCAGCTTAGCTGGACTAGATGAGGAGACCCAGTACTTC. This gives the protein CASSLAGLDEETQYF.